This passage covers 26 T cell receptor beta chains from one sample sequenced in a study of blood T cells in healthy people across ages. PCR was performed a second time for 7 to 11 cycles using a sample-barcoded 5' primer and a J-beta primer mix. TCRdb itself ran the 5' RACE reads through MiXCR, one entry per CDR3 protein. Of 650,000 to 800,000 distinct CDR3 sequences in the sample, roughly 44% were seen once. Sequenced sample: blood. Receptors were obtained from a man in his sixties in good health.

This clonotype was detected only a few times. V is TRBV20-1 and J is TRBJ2-3, with unresolved D. The CDR3 is made up of 15 amino acids. CDR1 and CDR2 (germline): DFQATT, SNEGSKA (reference sequence). Trimming removed 0 bases from V and 6 bases from J, with 16 bases in between. The CDR3 DNA follows: TGCAGTGCTAGAGATCCCCTTTTCAGGCCGGATACGCAGTATTTT. It yields the protein CSARDPLFRPDTQYF.

This chain links TRBV20-1 with TRBJ1-4; unclear D gene. CDR1 and CDR2 (germline): DFQATT, SNEGSKA (reference sequence). CDR3 length: 14 amino acids. Trimming removed 6 bases from V and 7 bases from J, with 18 bases in between. The CDR3 nucleotides read TGCAGTGCCGGGCGGCGGGGTCCGGGTGAAAAACTGTTTTTT. Its translation is CSAGRRGPGEKLFF.

The chain carries TRBV13 and TRBJ1-1; D uncertain. The V gene lost 4 bases and the J gene lost 6 bases, with 15 bases spanning the gap. Germline V gene lookup returns CDR1 PRHDT and CDR2 FYEKMQ (reference sequence). This CDR3 comprises 14 residues. CDR3 loop: CASSSNPLPAEAFF. CDR3 nucleotides: TGTGCCAGCAGCTCGAACCCCCTTCCGGCTGAAGCTTTCTTT.

This clonotype was observed at least ten times. One base away lies a much larger clone, so this may be a sequencing read error. The chain recombines TRBV11-2 with TRBJ2-1; 8 bases are a match to TRBD1. The better agreement between TRBJ2-7 and the DNA end casts doubt on the J call. This CDR3 is built from 14 residues. The germline gives CDR1 SGHAT, CDR2 FQNNGV. The CDR3: CASSLQGAYNEQYF. In DNA, the CDR3 is TGTGCCAGCAGCTTACAGGGGGCCTACAATGAGCAGTACTTC.

This clonotype was recorded a few times. The chain uses TRBV4-1 and TRBJ1-5; 8 bases align to TRBD1. Germline-derived CDR1 and CDR2 are MGHRA and YSYEKL. The V gene end was trimmed by 3 bases and the J gene end by 5 bases; junction bases not matched to a gene: 3. This CDR3 is built from 14 residues. The CDR3 spells CASSHGQGDQPQHF. The CDR3 DNA follows: TGCGCCAGCAGCCACGGACAGGGCGATCAGCCCCAGCATTTT.

This chain uses TRBV7-9 with TRBJ2-1, with D perhaps matching TRBD1 (6 bases). The germline V gene encodes CDR1 SEHNR and CDR2 FQNEAQ (reference sequence). Trimming cost V 5 bases and J 7 bases, with 21 bases left between them. There are 16 residues in the CDR3. In nucleotides, the CDR3 is TGTGCCAGCAGCACCCGACAGGAAAGGCCAGCAAATGAGCAGTTCTTC. This codes for CASSTRQERPANEQFF.

The genes are TRBV3-1 and TRBJ2-5; 11 bases are a match to TRBD2. The J call may be wrong; the DNA end is better matched by TRBJ2-7. CDR1 is LGHDT and CDR2 is YNNKEL in the germline V gene (reference sequence). The CDR3 consists of 15 residues. The CDR3: CASSQTGTSGYEQYF. CDR3 nucleotide sequence: TGTGCCAGCAGCCAGACCGGGACTAGCGGATACGAGCAGTACTTC.

The sample holds one count of this clonotype. Just one base apart from a much larger clone, this may be a read error. The chain combines TRBV6-5 with TRBJ2-7, with 8 bases fitting TRBD1. There are 14 residues in the CDR3. Trimming at V came to 6 bases and at J to 2 bases, leaving 6 bases not matched to a gene. Germline V gives CDR1 MNHEY, CDR2 SVGAGI. The DNA of the CDR3 is TGTGCCAGCAGACTGGACAGGGCTCCCTACGAGCAGTACTTC. Translated: CASRLDRAPYEQYF.

The chain combines TRBV4-3 with TRBJ2-4; 8 bases agree with TRBD2. The J call may be mistaken, given a closer DNA end match to TRBJ2-7. Germline V CDR1 and CDR2: LGHNA, YSLEER. This CDR3 region has 15 residues. In nucleotides, the CDR3 is TGCGCCAGCAGCTCCCGACGAGCGGGGGCTTACGAGCAGTACTTC. Encoded protein: CASSSRRAGAYEQYF.

This rearrangement joins TRBV4-1 to TRBJ2-1; TRBD1 matches 7 bases. The germline gives CDR1 MGHRA, CDR2 YSYEKL. The CDR3 has 19 amino acids. The trim removed 3 bases at V and 5 bases at J, leaving 19 bases unmatched. The CDR3 loop reads CASSHTQGQAIQVNNEQFF. Here the CDR3 DNA reads TGCGCCAGCAGCCATACACAAGGACAGGCCATCCAGGTAAACAATGAGCAGTTCTTC.

The rearrangement links TRBV4-3 to TRBJ1-2, with a tentative D call TRBD1 (5 bases). This CDR3 is 15 amino acids long. CDR1 and CDR2 from the germline V gene are LGHNA and YSLEER. Deletions cut 0 bases from V and 6 bases from J, with 14 bases between. CDR3 coding DNA: TGCGCCAGCAGCCAAGAGGAGCAGGGTGGTAATGGCTACACCTTC. It yields the protein CASSQEEQGGNGYTF.

J is TRBJ2-1 and V is TRBV27; 16 nucleotides line up with TRBD2. This CDR3 has 15 residues. The V segment lost 5 bases and the J segment 12 bases; nucleotides outside the gene matches: 7. Germline CDR1 and CDR2: MNHEY and SMNVEV (reference sequence). The CDR3: CASSMGLAGGPGQFF. The CDR3 DNA is TGTGCCAGCAGTATGGGACTAGCGGGGGGGCCGGGGCAGTTCTTC.

The chain joins TRBV12-3 or TRBV12-4 to TRBJ1-1; D gene unclear. CDR3 size: 13 residues. V shed 7 bases and J shed 0 bases, with 9 bases lying between them. The CDR3 protein is CASTSFLNTEAFF. CDR3 nucleotide sequence: TGTGCCAGCACCAGCTTCTTGAACACTGAAGCTTTCTTT.

The V call is TRBV20-1, the J call TRBJ2-5; 7 bases are a match to TRBD2. The CDR3 contains 12 residues. The germline gives CDR1 DFQATT, CDR2 SNEGSKA (reference sequence). The junction had 1 base not matched to a gene; V was cut back by 2 bases and J by 4 bases. The DNA for the CDR3 is TGCAGTGCTAGATGGGGGGGAGAGACCCAGTACTTC. This codes for CSARWGGETQYF.

The chain links TRBV5-1 to TRBJ2-2; D is perhaps TRBD1 (5 bases). The germline CDR1 and CDR2 sequences are SGHRS and YFSETQ. This CDR3 spans 14 amino acids. Trimming cost V 6 bases and J 4 bases, with 13 bases left between them. The CDR3 loop is CASTSDRLTGELFF. CDR3 coding DNA: TGCGCCAGCACCTCCGACAGACTCACCGGGGAGCTGTTTTTT. The full variable domain, completed using reference TRBV5-1 and TRBJ2-2, is KAGVTQTPRYLIKTRGQQVTLSCSPISGHRSVSWYQQTPGQGLQFLFEYFSETQRNKGNFPGRFSGRQFSNSRSEMNVSTLELGDSALYLCASTSDRLTGELFFGEGSRLTVL.

This rearrangement joins TRBV20-1 to TRBJ2-5, with D hard to call. The CDR3 is 13 residues long. The germline gives CDR1 DFQATT, CDR2 SNEGSKA (reference sequence). V was trimmed by 1 base and J by 3 bases, leaving 9 bases between them. CDR3 bases: TGCAGTGCTAGAGTGAGAATTAAAGAGACCCAGTACTTC. Its protein product is CSARVRIKETQYF.

V is TRBV14 and J is TRBJ2-7; 9 bases are shared with TRBD1. The germline V gene encodes CDR1 SGHDN and CDR2 FVKESK. This CDR3 spans 16 amino acids. V was clipped by 6 bases and J by 5 bases; unmatched bases: 14. The DNA for the CDR3 is TGTGCCAGCAGAGCCGGGACAGGGAAGGGAGAGCACGAGCAGTACTTC. It specifies CASRAGTGKGEHEQYF.

This rearrangement joins TRBV18 to TRBJ1-6; weak D call: TRBD1 (6 bases). Trimming cost V 2 bases and J 5 bases, with 10 bases left between them. From germline, CDR1 is KGHSH and CDR2 LQKENI. The CDR3 sequence is 15 residues long. For the CDR3, the DNA is TGTGCCAGCTCACCATCCGGGACAAATAATTCACCCCTCCACTTT. This codes for CASSPSGTNNSPLHF.

In its sample, this clonotype was seen once. This chain joins TRBV29-1 and TRBJ1-2, with 8 nucleotides matching TRBD1. The CDR3 has 13 amino acids. V gave up 7 bases and J gave up 6 bases; unmatched junction bases: 10. CDR1 is SQVTM, CDR2 ANQGSEA, per germline. For the CDR3, the DNA is TGCAGCGCACCTGGACAGGGAGAGAATGGCTACACCTTC. Encoded protein: CSAPGQGENGYTF.

The chain recombines TRBV3-1 with TRBJ1-2; 11 bases align to TRBD1. This CDR3 is 16 amino acids long. Germline trimming cut 1 base from V and 6 bases from J; bases unmatched to any gene: 7. CDR1 is LGHDT, CDR2 YNNKEL, per germline (reference sequence). This chain's CDR3 is CASSQAGQGAYHGYTF. In DNA form, the CDR3 reads TGTGCCAGCAGCCAAGCAGGACAGGGGGCATATCATGGCTACACCTTC.

This chain joins TRBV28 and TRBJ2-5, with 12 bases aligning to TRBD1. Trimming took 3 bases from V and 5 from J; bases not matched to a gene: 10. The CDR3 contains 17 residues. Germline values: CDR1 MDHEN, CDR2 SYDVKM. The DNA of the CDR3 is TGTGCCAGCAGTTTGGGGACAGGGGGCAAAGTCGAGGAGACCCAGTACTTC. This encodes CASSLGTGGKVEETQYF.

This clonotype has a count of ten or more. The chain couples TRBV5-1 to TRBJ2-1, with TRBD1 matching over 8 bases. CDR1 SGHRS and CDR2 YFSETQ come from the germline V gene. J lost 5 bases, V lost 0 bases, and 4 bases had no gene match. The CDR3 contains 15 residues. The CDR3 loop is CASSLAGGLNNEQFF. CDR3 sequence (DNA): TGCGCCAGCAGCTTGGCAGGGGGCCTAAACAATGAGCAGTTCTTC.

The chain employs TRBV6-2 or TRBV6-3 and TRBJ1-1; D uncertain. Trimming stripped 2 bases from V and 1 base from J, with 11 bases between. This CDR3 comprises 15 residues. Looked up from germline, CDR1 is MNHEY and CDR2 is SVGEGT. The CDR3 DNA reads TGTGCCAGCAGTTACAGGTTGGAAAGGAACACTGAAGCTTTCTTT. Residues: CASSYRLERNTEAFF.

This clonotype was found a few times. V and J are TRBV20-1 and TRBJ1-2; possible D gene TRBD1, 6 bases. From germline, CDR1 is DFQATT and CDR2 SNEGSKA (reference sequence). The CDR3 is 13 residues long. The ends were cut back, 8 bases at V and 2 bases at J, with 15 bases in the middle. The DNA for the CDR3 is TGCAGTCCAGTGGGGGCCTCGAACTATGGCTACACCTTC. Protein product: CSPVGASNYGYTF.

This clonotype has just a few counts. The gene calls are TRBV6-2 or TRBV6-3 and TRBJ2-4; 7 bases are shared with TRBD1. CDR3 length: 11 amino acids. Germline V gene lookup returns CDR1 MNHEY and CDR2 SVGEGT. V dropped 10 bases and J dropped 13; count of bases not matched to a gene: 10. Here the CDR3 DNA reads TGTGCCACCGGGACAGCGAGGGAGCAGTACTTC. This gives the protein CATGTAREQYF.

Written as DNA, the CDR3 is TGTGCCAGCAGCCCCGGGACTAGGATAGATACGCAGTATTTT. This translates into CASSPGTRIDTQYF. The V and J genes are TRBV14 and TRBJ2-3, with 8 bases that match TRBD2. This CDR3 has 14 residues. V lost 4 bases and J lost 5; bases outside the gene matches: 5. Germline CDR1 and CDR2: SGHDN and FVKESK.